This TCR beta chain was identified in a study of blood T cells in healthy people across ages. Sample-barcoded 5' priming and a J-beta primer mix drove a second PCR of roughly 6 to 12 cycles. Each CDR3 protein is one row after TCRdb ran MiXCR on the 5' RACE reads. Among approximately 1,000,000 distinct CDR3 sequences listed, 45% were seen once. The CDR3 loop spans 14 amino acids. CDR1 and CDR2 from the germline V gene are DFQATT and SNEGSKA (reference sequence). The ends were cut back, 3 bases at V and 0 bases at J, with 9 bases in the middle. V usage is TRBV20-1 and J usage is TRBJ2-1; unclear D gene. This receptor was taken from an older woman in good health. Sample: blood. The chain's CDR3 is CSARTSSSYNEQFF. CDR3 bases: TGCAGTGCTAGGACCTCCAGCTCCTACAATGAGCAGTTCTTC.